The 9 T cell receptor beta chains given below trace back to one sample, sequenced in a study of blood T cell repertoires in COVID-19 (dated by TCRdb to 2019 to 2021). To prepare the library, the immunoSEQ multiplex PCR assay was applied. In its TCRdb copy, this immuneACCESS table keeps in-frame sequences only and misses some clones. Where compared with another copy, unresolved V genes explain less than half of these, and the others have no known cause. The sample profile shows around 480,000 clones; 88% of them were found once. Clones ranked in the top ten supply over 9.5% of the sample. The sequencing input was peripheral blood. The receptor set was obtained from a woman in her forties or fifties with COVID-19, enrolled during active disease.

The chain joins TRBV5-1 to TRBJ1-1; TRBD1 is a possible D gene (5 bases). CDR1 and CDR2 from the germline V gene are SGHRS and YFSETQ. The CDR3 is 16 amino acids. V lost 4 bases and J lost 4, with 20 bases in between. CDR3 bases: TGCGCCAGCAGCCCAAACTCCGGGGGATCGGGCACTGAAGCTTTCTTT. This sequence encodes CASSPNSGGSGTEAFF.

Concerning this clone itself: Within the sample, other DNA sequences also encode this same CDR3. This chain connects TRBV2 to TRBJ1-3; TRBD1 matches at 8 bases. V dropped 3 bases and J dropped 4; count of bases not matched to a gene: 2. CDR1 SNHLY and CDR2 FYNNEI come from the germline V gene. The CDR3 covers 14 residues. CDR3 in amino acids: CASSEQGAGNTIYF. The CDR3 DNA follows: TGTGCCAGCAGTGAGCAGGGGGCCGGAAACACCATATATTTT.

The J gene is TRBJ1-3, the V gene TRBV9; D is perhaps TRBD1 (5 bases). Germline-derived CDR1 and CDR2 are SGDLS and YYNGEE. The CDR3 is made up of 16 amino acids. V lost 0 bases, J lost 2 bases, and 12 bases lay in between. The CDR3 bases are TGTGCCAGCAGCGTAGGATCGGGGGGAGCTGGAAACACCATATATTTT. Residues: CASSVGSGGAGNTIYF.

The V gene is TRBV3-1 (or the pseudogene TRBV3-2), the J gene TRBJ2-5; maybe TRBD2 (7 bases). Germline V CDR1 and CDR2: LGHDT, YNNKEL (reference sequence). This CDR3 comprises 15 residues. Trimming pared 6 bases from V and 2 bases from J, leaving 16 bases between. The CDR3 nucleotides read TGTGCCAGCAGTCTTTTGGGGGGGCCGCAAGAGACCCAGTACTTC. It encodes CASSLLGGPQETQYF.

The J gene is TRBJ1-1, the V gene TRBV11-2; 9 nucleotides agree with TRBD1. V lost 5 bases and J lost 6; bases outside the gene matches: 10. Germline V gene sequence: CDR1 SGHAT, CDR2 FQNNGV. This CDR3 comprises 15 residues. Here the CDR3 DNA reads TGTGCCAGCAGCCCACGAACGACAGGGGGTGCTGAAGCTTTCTTT. This sequence encodes CASSPRTTGGAEAFF.

This clone was seen once. The DNA of the CDR3 is TGTGCCAGCAGCCAAGACAGGGCCGCCGGAGAGCAGTACTTC. Its protein product is CASSQDRAAGEQYF. V gene TRBV3-1 (or the pseudogene TRBV3-2) combines with J gene TRBJ2-7; possibly TRBD1 for D (5 bases). V lost 0 bases to trimming and J lost 7 bases, with 13 bases between them. The CDR3 loop spans 14 amino acids. CDR1 and CDR2 (germline): LGHDT, YNNKEL (reference sequence).

The V and J genes are TRBV10-2 and TRBJ2-3, with 13 bases identical to TRBD2. V gave up 3 bases and J gave up 2 bases; unmatched junction bases: 11. CDR1 and CDR2 from the germline V gene are WSHSY and SAAADI. This CDR3 contains 19 residues. The CDR3 DNA is TGCGCCAGCAGTGACCCCGGACTAGCGGGGGATACTATCACAGATACGCAGTATTTT. The encoded protein is CASSDPGLAGDTITDTQYF.

This chain joins TRBV2 and TRBJ1-1; D might be TRBD1 (5 bases). The V end lost 2 bases, the J end lost 1 base, and 23 bases lay between the germline ends. The CDR3 covers 19 residues. CDR1 is SNHLY, CDR2 FYNNEI, per germline. The CDR3 DNA follows: TGTGCCAGCAGTGAACCTCCAAGGGGCTTATACGATCGGAACACTGAAGCTTTCTTT. It encodes CASSEPPRGLYDRNTEAFF.

The chain has TRBV7-3 and TRBJ2-3, with no clear D. Between the trimmed V and J ends, which lost 3 bases and 1 base, there was a span of 2 bases. The CDR3 consists of 12 residues. CDR1 SGHTA and CDR2 FQGTGA come from the germline V gene. CDR3 residues: CASSFGTDTQYF. CDR3 nucleotides: TGTGCCAGCAGCTTCGGCACAGATACGCAGTATTTT.